A single sample gave rise to the 10 T cell receptor beta chains below, sequenced in a study of T-cell memory formation after mild COVID-19. TCRdb re-called the 5' RACE reads through MiXCR, storing one row per CDR3 protein. Of hundreds of thousands of distinct CDR3 sequences listed, approximately 15% are singletons. Sequenced sample: PBMCs or a T cell subset sorted from them (not recorded which). The origin of the receptors is an adult woman who had mild COVID-19 (a few samples of this study predate the infection). Cell type and time point are not known.

The chain is built from TRBV11-2 and TRBJ2-5; 8 bases are a match to TRBD2. Germline lookup yields CDR1 SGHAT and CDR2 FQNNGV. The CDR3 contains 17 residues. Unmatched junction bases numbered 10, after V lost 0 bases and J lost 4 bases. CDR3 bases: TGTGCCAGCAGCTTAGATCCCCCGGGAGGGCCTGGAGAGACCCAGTACTTC. Translation: CASSLDPPGGPGETQYF.

This clonotype was detected many times. The V call is TRBV7-2, the J call TRBJ2-5; tentatively, D is TRBD2 (6 bases). The CDR3 sequence is 13 residues long. V was shortened by 5 bases and J by 5 bases, with 12 bases between the two germline ends. The germline V gene has CDR1 SGHTA and CDR2 FQGNSA. This CDR3 is CASSRWGEETQYF. DNA for the CDR3: TGTGCCAGCAGCCGCTGGGGGGAGGAGACCCAGTACTTC.

This rearrangement joins TRBV7-9 to TRBJ2-7, with 11 bases aligning to TRBD1. Germline CDR1 is SEHNR and CDR2 is FQNEAQ (reference sequence). The V segment lost 0 bases and the J segment 7 bases; nucleotides outside the gene matches: 8. The CDR3 runs 16 residues. The CDR3 loop reads CASSLAKGQGAQEQYF. The DNA of the CDR3 is TGTGCCAGCAGCTTAGCGAAAGGACAGGGGGCGCAGGAGCAGTACTTC.

In this sample, this clonotype turned up a few times. The chain couples TRBV5-1 to TRBJ2-2; D is perhaps TRBD2 (5 bases). Germline V gene lookup returns CDR1 SGHRS and CDR2 YFSETQ. With 6 bases removed from V and 2 bases from J, the gap between germline ends came to 14 bases. The CDR3 consists of 15 residues. CDR3 residues: CASTTRTGNTGELFF. The CDR3, as DNA: TGCGCCAGCACCACCCGCACGGGAAACACCGGGGAGCTGTTTTTT.

This clonotype was counted only a few times. This chain connects TRBV4-3 to TRBJ2-5, with D tentatively TRBD1 or TRBD2 (6 bases each). Per germline, CDR1 LGHNA and CDR2 YSLEER. The CDR3 has 16 amino acids. V was trimmed by 1 base and J by 5 bases, leaving 17 bases between them. CDR3 coding DNA: TGCGCCAGCAGCCAAGTAGGGGGACTCTCCCTGGAGACCCAGTACTTC. Its protein product is CASSQVGGLSLETQYF.

The chain couples TRBV2 to TRBJ2-3; 10 bases align to TRBD2. V shed 3 bases and J 1 base; nucleotides not matched to a gene: 10. Germline values: CDR1 SNHLY, CDR2 FYNNEI. The CDR3 is 18 residues long. The CDR3 nucleotides read TGTGCCAGCAGTGAGCAGGTTCTAGCGGGAGTGGGCACAGATACGCAGTATTTT. The encoded protein is CASSEQVLAGVGTDTQYF.

This clonotype has only a few counts. The J gene is TRBJ2-2, the V gene TRBV27; 9 bases map to TRBD2. Looked up from germline, CDR1 is MNHEY and CDR2 is SMNVEV (reference sequence). V was pared by 6 bases and J by 7 bases, with 6 bases of the junction left unmatched. The CDR3 spans 14 residues. This CDR3 is CASSAGGPIGELFF. In nucleotides, the CDR3 is TGTGCCAGCAGCGCGGGAGGGCCGATCGGGGAGCTGTTTTTT.

The CDR3 coding sequence is TGCGCCAGCAGCTTGGCCGGCCTAGCGGGGGGGCCTATTCTCGATACGCAGTATTTT. As protein: CASSLAGLAGGPILDTQYF. The chain carries TRBV5-1 and TRBJ2-3, with 12 bases identical to TRBD2. The germline gives CDR1 SGHRS, CDR2 YFSETQ. CDR3 length equals 19 residues. J gave up 6 bases and V 0 bases, and 14 bases lay outside the gene matches.

This clonotype has only a few counts. The V gene is TRBV5-1, the J gene TRBJ2-7; 8 positions match TRBD2. After removal of 0 bases from V and 6 bases from J, the junction contained 11 bases not matched to a gene. There are 16 residues in the CDR3. Germline V lookup: CDR1 SGHRS, CDR2 YFSETQ. The CDR3 sequence: CASSLAVGSGESEQYF. In DNA form, the CDR3 reads TGCGCCAGCAGCTTGGCCGTTGGTAGCGGGGAGAGCGAGCAGTACTTC. Full variable domain (rest looked up from reference TRBV5-1 and TRBJ2-7): KAGVTQTPRYLIKTRGQQVTLSCSPISGHRSVSWYQQTPGQGLQFLFEYFSETQRNKGNFPGRFSGRQFSNSRSEMNVSTLELGDSALYLCASSLAVGSGESEQYFGPGTRLTVT.

The chain combines TRBV4-2 with TRBJ2-2, with D uncertain. Germline-derived CDR1 and CDR2 are LGHNA and YNFKEQ. V lost 2 bases and J lost 5, with 12 bases in between. The CDR3 is 15 amino acids. This CDR3 reads CASSQLPRGTGELFF. CDR3 DNA sequence: TGTGCCAGCAGCCAACTCCCCCGCGGAACCGGGGAGCTGTTTTTT.